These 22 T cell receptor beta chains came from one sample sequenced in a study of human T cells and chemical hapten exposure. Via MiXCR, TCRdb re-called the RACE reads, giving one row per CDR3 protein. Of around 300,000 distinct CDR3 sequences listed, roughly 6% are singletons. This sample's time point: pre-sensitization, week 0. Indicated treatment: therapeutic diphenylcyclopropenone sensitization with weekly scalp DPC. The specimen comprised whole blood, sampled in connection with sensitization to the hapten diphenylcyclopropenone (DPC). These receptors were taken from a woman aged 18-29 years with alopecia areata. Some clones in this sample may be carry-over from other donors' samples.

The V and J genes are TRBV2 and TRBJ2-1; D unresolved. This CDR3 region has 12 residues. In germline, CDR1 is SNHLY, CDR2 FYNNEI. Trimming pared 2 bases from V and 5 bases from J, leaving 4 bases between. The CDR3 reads CASSEYDNEQFF. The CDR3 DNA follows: TGTGCCAGCAGTGAATACGACAATGAGCAGTTCTTC.

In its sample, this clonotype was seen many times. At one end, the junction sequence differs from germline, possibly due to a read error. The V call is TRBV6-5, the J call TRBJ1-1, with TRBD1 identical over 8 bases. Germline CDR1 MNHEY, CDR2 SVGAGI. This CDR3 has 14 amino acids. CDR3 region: CASSYRTGNPEAFF. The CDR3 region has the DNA TGTGCCAGCAGTTACCGGACAGGGAACCCTGAAGCTTTCTTT.

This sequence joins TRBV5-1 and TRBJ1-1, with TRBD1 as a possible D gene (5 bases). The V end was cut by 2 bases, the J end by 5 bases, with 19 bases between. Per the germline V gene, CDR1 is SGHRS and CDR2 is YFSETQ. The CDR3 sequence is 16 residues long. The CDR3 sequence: CASSFGAVSRGTEAFF. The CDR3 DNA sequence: TGCGCCAGCAGCTTCGGAGCTGTCTCAAGGGGAACTGAAGCTTTCTTT.

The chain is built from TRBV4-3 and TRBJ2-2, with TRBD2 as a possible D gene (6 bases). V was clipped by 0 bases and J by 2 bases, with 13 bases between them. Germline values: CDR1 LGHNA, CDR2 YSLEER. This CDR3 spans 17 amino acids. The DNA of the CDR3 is TGCGCCAGCAGCCAAGAATTGGCGGGAACTAACACCGGGGAGCTGTTTTTT. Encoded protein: CASSQELAGTNTGELFF.

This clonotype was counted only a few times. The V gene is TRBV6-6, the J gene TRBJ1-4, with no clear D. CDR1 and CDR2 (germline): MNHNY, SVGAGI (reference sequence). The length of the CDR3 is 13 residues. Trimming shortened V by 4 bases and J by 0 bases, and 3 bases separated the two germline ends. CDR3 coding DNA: TGTGCCAGCAGTTTCCCAACTAATGAAAAACTGTTTTTT. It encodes CASSFPTNEKLFF.

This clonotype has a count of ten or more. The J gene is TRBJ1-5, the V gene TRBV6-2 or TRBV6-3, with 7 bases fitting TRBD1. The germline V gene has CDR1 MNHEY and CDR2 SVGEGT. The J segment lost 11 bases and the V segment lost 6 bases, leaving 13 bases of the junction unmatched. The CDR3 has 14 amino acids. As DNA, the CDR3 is TGTGCCAGCAGCCGCTCGCAGGGGGGCTTGGCCCAGCATTTT. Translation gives CASSRSQGGLAQHF.

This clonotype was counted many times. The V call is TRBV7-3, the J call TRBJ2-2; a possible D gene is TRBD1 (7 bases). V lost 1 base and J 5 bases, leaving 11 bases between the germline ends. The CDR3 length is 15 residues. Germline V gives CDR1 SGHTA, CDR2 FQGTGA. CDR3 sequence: CASSLRTGGTGELFF. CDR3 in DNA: TGTGCCAGCAGCTTAAGGACAGGAGGGACCGGGGAGCTGTTTTTT.

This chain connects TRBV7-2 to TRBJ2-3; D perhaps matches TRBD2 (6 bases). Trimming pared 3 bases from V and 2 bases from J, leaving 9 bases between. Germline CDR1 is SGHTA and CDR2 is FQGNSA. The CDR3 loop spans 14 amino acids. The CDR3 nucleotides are TGTGCCAGCAGCTTCGGGGGTCCCACAGATACGCAGTATTTT. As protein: CASSFGGPTDTQYF.

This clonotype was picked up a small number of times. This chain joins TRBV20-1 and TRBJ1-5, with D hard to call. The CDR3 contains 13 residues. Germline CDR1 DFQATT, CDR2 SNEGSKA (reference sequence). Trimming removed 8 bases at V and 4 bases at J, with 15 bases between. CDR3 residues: CSTTPGSNQPQHF. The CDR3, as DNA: TGCAGTACAACACCGGGATCTAATCAGCCCCAGCATTTT.

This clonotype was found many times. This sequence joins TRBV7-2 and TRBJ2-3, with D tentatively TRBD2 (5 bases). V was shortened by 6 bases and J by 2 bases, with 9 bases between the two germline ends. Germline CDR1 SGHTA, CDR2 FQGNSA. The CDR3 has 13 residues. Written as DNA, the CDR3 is TGTGCCAGCAGGCCCGGGAACACAGATACGCAGTATTTT. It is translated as CASRPGNTDTQYF.

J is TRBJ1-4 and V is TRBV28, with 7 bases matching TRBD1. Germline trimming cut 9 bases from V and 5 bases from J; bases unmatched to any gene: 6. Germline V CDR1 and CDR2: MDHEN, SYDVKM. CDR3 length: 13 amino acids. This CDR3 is CASGGGQNEKLFF. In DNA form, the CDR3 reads TGTGCCAGTGGAGGGGGCCAAAATGAAAAACTGTTTTTT.

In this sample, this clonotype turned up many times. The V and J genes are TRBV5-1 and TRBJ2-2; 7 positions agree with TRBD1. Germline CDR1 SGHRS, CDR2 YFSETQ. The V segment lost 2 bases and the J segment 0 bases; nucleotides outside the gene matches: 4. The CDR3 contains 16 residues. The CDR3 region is CASSLQGYPNTGELFF. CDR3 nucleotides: TGCGCCAGCAGCTTACAGGGGTATCCGAACACCGGGGAGCTGTTTTTT.

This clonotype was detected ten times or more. The CDR3 here is CSARSSYESSYNEQFF. CDR3 nucleotide sequence: TGCAGTGCTAGATCGAGTTACGAAAGCTCCTACAATGAGCAGTTCTTC. The chain employs TRBV20-1 and TRBJ2-1; no reliable D call. Looked up from germline, CDR1 is DFQATT and CDR2 is SNEGSKA (reference sequence). The CDR3 sequence is 16 residues long. V was pared by 2 bases and J by 0 bases, with 14 bases between.

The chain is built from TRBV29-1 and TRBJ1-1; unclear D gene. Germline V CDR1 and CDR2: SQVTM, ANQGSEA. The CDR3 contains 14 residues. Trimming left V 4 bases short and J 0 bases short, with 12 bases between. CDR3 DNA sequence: TGCAGCGTTGTAGGCGAAGTCATGAACACTGAAGCTTTCTTT. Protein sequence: CSVVGEVMNTEAFF.

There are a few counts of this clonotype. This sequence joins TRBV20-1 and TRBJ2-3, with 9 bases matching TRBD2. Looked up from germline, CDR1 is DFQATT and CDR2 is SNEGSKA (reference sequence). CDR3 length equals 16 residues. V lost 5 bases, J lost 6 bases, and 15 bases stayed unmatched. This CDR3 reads CSAAPLLAGTLDTQYF. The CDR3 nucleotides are TGCAGTGCTGCCCCCCTTCTAGCGGGGACACTTGATACGCAGTATTTT.

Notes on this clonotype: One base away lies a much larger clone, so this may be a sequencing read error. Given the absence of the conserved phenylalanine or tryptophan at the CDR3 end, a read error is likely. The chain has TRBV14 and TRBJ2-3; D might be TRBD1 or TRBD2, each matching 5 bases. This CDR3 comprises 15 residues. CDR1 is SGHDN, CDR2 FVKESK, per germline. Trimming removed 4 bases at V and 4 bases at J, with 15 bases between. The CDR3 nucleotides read TGTGCCAGCAGCCCGGGACCACTGGGGCCAGATACGCAGTATTCT. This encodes CASSPGPLGPDTQYS.

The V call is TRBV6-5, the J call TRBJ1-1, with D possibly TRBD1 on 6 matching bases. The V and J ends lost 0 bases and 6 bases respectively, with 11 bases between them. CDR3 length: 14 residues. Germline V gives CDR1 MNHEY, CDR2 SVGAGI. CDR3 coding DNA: TGTGCCAGCAGTTACTCCTTCGGACAGCCTGAAGCTTTCTTT. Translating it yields CASSYSFGQPEAFF.

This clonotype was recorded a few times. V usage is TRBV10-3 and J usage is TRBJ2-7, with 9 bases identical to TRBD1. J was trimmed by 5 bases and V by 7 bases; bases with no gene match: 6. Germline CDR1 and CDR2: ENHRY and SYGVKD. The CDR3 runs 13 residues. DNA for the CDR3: TGTGCCATCAAGGGACAGGGAAGCGACGAGCAGTACTTC. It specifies CAIKGQGSDEQYF.

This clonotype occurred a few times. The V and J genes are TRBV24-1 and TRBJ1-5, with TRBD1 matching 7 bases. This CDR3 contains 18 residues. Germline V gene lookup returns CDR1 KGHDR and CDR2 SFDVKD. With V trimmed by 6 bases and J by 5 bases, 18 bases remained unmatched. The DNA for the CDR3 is TGTGCCACCAGTCTCCTTGGCCGCCTCAGGCAGGGGGATCAGCCCCAGCATTTT. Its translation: CATSLLGRLRQGDQPQHF.

The CDR3 sequence: CASSLPGQGAGNEQFF. CDR3 nucleotides: TGTGCCAGCAGCTTACCAGGACAGGGGGCCGGTAATGAGCAGTTCTTC. The V and J genes are TRBV7-2 and TRBJ2-1, with 11 bases lining up with TRBD1. CDR1 and CDR2 (germline): SGHTA, FQGNSA. V lost 2 bases to trimming and J lost 7 bases; unmatched junction nucleotides: 7. There are 16 residues in the CDR3.

CDR3 amino acids: CASSAEGVSGANVLTF. The CDR3, as DNA: TGCGCCAGCAGCGCGGAAGGGGTCTCTGGGGCCAACGTCCTGACTTTC. This sequence joins TRBV5-1 and TRBJ2-6, with D possibly matching TRBD1 (5 bases). V lost 4 bases, J lost 0 bases, and 11 bases lay in between. The CDR3 length is 16 residues. The V gene's germline CDR1 is SGHRS and CDR2 YFSETQ.

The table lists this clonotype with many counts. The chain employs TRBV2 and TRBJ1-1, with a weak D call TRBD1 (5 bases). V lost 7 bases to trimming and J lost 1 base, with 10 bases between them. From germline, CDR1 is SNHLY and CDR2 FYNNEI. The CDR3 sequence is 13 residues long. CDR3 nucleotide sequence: TGTGCCAGCATGAAGGGGAGGAACACTGAAGCTTTCTTT. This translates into CASMKGRNTEAFF.